This TCR beta chain was sequenced for a study of CD8+ T cells in alopecia areata. Study summary: Tofacitinib therapy took 6 to 18 months; 6 months off drug came after. Study-level findings and limits: Clarity of TCR sharing across patients fell short of that in mice, possibly HLA-related.

From alopecia areata patients, lesional scalp punch biopsies and peripheral blood were collected. As concerns this clone: Its antigen is unidentified.

Germline CDR1 is MNHEY and CDR2 is SMNVEV (reference sequence). Trimming pared 4 bases from V and 4 bases from J, leaving 14 bases between. This CDR3 has 14 amino acids. RNA was isolated and reverse transcribed to cDNA, the sequencing template. Libraries were prepared by immunoSEQ multiplex PCR; TCRdb keeps only in-frame clonotypes and omits some of them. The sample includes about 150,000 clones, more than 75% of them seen just once. The V gene is TRBV27, the J gene TRBJ2-7, with TRBD1 as a possible D gene (6 bases). The TCR comes from a human donor with alopecia areata. The specimen was CD8+ T cells sorted from blood, collected at week 0. This CDR3 reads CASSYGQSQYEQYF. CDR3 DNA: TGTGCCAGCAGTTATGGACAGTCTCAGTACGAGCAGTACTTC.